This T cell receptor beta chain was obtained from a study of cytomegalovirus exposure and HLA in healthy donors. General study results and limits: The study carried out a later analysis of TCR beta sequences. It associated some 17,000 of them with specific HLA alleles at a false discovery rate of 0.05. Most sequenced TCRs were rare (though some public TCRs occurred in many donors).

Turning to this clone: No antigen is known for it.

In the PCR, 60 Vbeta and 13 Jbeta primers were used. Sequencing used immunoSEQ multiplex PCR; TCRdb keeps in-frame clones, though not all of them. The repertoire holds fewer than 150,000 clones, with 70% as singletons. At sampling all donors were nominally healthy, likely with unrecorded immune exposures. The specimen was PBMCs. This receptor was taken from a woman in her 30s in good health and CMV-seronegative.

CDR3 residues: CASSVTSGYLGEQFF. In DNA form, the CDR3 reads TGTGCCAGCAGTGTCACTAGCGGTTATCTCGGTGAGCAGTTCTTC. The chain joins TRBV11-2 to TRBJ2-1; 8 bases are shared with TRBD2. With V trimmed by 6 bases and J by 9 bases, 13 bases remained unmatched. The CDR3 is made up of 15 amino acids. Germline V CDR1 and CDR2: SGHAT, FQNNGV.